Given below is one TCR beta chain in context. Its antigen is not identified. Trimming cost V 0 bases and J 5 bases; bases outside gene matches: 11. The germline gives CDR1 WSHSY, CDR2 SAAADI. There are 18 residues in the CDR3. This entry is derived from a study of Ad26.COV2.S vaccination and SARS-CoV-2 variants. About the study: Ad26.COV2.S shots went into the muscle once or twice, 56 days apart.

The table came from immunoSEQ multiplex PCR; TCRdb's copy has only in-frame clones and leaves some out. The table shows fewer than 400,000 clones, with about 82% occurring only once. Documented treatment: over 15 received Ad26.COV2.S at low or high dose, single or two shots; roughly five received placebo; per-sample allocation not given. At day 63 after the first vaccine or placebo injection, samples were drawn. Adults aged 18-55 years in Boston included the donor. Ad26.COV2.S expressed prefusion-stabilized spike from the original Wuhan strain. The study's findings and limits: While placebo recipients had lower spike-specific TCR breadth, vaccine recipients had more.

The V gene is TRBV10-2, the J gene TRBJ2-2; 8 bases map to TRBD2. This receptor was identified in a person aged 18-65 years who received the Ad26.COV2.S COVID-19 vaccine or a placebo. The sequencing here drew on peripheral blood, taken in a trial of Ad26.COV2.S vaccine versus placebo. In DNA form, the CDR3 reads TGCGCCAGCAGTGAGTCGCGCGGGGGGACGATTCGGACCGGGGAGCTGTTTTTT. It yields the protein CASSESRGGTIRTGELFF.